A selection of T cell receptor beta chains follows, all from one sample in a study of cytomegalovirus exposure and HLA in healthy donors. Measured with immunoSEQ multiplex PCR; TCRdb has only the in-frame clones, and not every one. The sample has about 140,000 clones, about 70% seen once. Material: PBMCs. The receptors shown here come from a man in his forties in good health and CMV-seronegative. The CDR3 runs from the conserved cysteine through the conserved F or W. Each record gives: clone size, V gene, J gene, D gene, CDR3 protein, CDR3 DNA. D genes are given only for firm matches. Size is omitted from some rows. Given values are once, few, many or a class for expanded clones.

.	TRBV7-2	TRBJ2-2	.	CASSSRTGELFF	TGTGCCAGCAGCTCACGGACCGGGGAGCTGTTTTTT
.	TRBV19	TRBJ1-2	.	CASIPSEGGGAARGYTF	TGTGCCAGTATACCCTCGGAGGGTGGCGGGGCAGCGAGGGGCTACACCTTC
.	TRBV30	TRBJ1-2	.	CAWSGQTNYGYTF	TGTGCCTGGAGTGGACAAACTAACTATGGCTACACCTTC
.	TRBV29-1	TRBJ2-7	TRBD1	CSAGQGANEQYF	TGCAGCGCAGGACAGGGGGCTAACGAGCAGTACTTC
.	TRBV19	TRBJ1-1	TRBD1	CASNIGGMNTEAFF	TGTGCCAGTAATATAGGGGGCATGAACACTGAAGCTTTCTTT
.	TRBV7-9	TRBJ2-3	TRBD1	CASSRGGQTDTQYF	TGTGCCAGCAGCCGAGGGGGCCAGACAGATACGCAGTATTTT
.	TRBV11-3	TRBJ1-1	.	CASSPGVSSTEAFF	TGTGCCAGCAGCCCGGGGGTGAGCTCGACTGAAGCTTTCTTT
.	TRBV5-1	TRBJ2-5	.	CASRIGWAGETKETQYF	TGCGCCAGCAGAATTGGTTGGGCAGGGGAGACAAAAGAGACCCAGTACTTC
.	TRBV4-2	TRBJ1-1	.	CASSSSTGRTEAFF	TGTGCCAGCAGCTCAAGTACGGGAAGGACTGAAGCTTTCTTT
.	TRBV6-5	TRBJ1-5	.	CASSYSADGSQPQHF	TGTGCCAGCAGTTACTCGGCAGATGGGAGCCAGCCCCAGCATTTT
.	TRBV2	TRBJ1-2	.	CASSVWGGYGYTF	TGTGCCAGCAGTGTGTGGGGAGGCTATGGCTACACCTTC
few	TRBV19	TRBJ2-7	TRBD2	CASSTGTTTYEQYF	TGTGCCAGTAGCACCGGGACTACAACCTACGAGCAGTACTTC
once	TRBV28	TRBJ2-1	.	CASSPGLTLGEQFF	TGTGCCAGCAGTCCTGGACTAACGCTTGGGGAGCAGTTCTTC
once	TRBV4-1	TRBJ2-7	TRBD1	CASSQDPLLDRGREEQYF	TGCGCCAGCAGCCAAGACCCCCTCCTGGACAGGGGGCGGGAGGAGCAGTACTTC
.	TRBV9	TRBJ1-3	.	CASSVGGVGSGNTIYF	TGTGCCAGCAGCGTAGGAGGAGTAGGCTCTGGAAACACCATATATTTT
once	TRBV4-1	TRBJ2-7	.	CASSQARGAYEQYF	TGCGCCAGCAGCCAAGCGCGAGGCGCCTACGAGCAGTACTTC
.	TRBV9	TRBJ2-5	.	CASSVGTFGETQYF	TGTGCCAGCAGCGTAGGGACATTCGGTGAGACCCAGTACTTC
.	TRBV7-9	TRBJ1-6	.	CASSSQPAGEAPLHF	TGTGCCAGCAGCTCGCAACCTGCGGGAGAAGCACCCCTCCACTTT
few	TRBV19	TRBJ1-2	.	CASREDYGYTF	TGTGCCAGTAGAGAGGACTATGGCTACACCTTC
.	TRBV12-2	TRBJ2-7	.	CASRPRTSEQYF	TGTGCAAGTCGCCCCAGGACAAGCGAGCAGTACTTC
.	TRBV5-5	TRBJ1-2	TRBD1	CASSLNDRVIYGYTF	TGTGCCAGCAGCTTGAATGACAGGGTAATCTATGGCTACACCTTC
.	TRBV11-3	TRBJ2-3	TRBD2	CASSLAPSGGFDTQYF	TGTGCCAGCAGCCTCGCCCCCAGCGGGGGTTTTGATACGCAGTATTTT
.	TRBV2	TRBJ1-1	TRBD1	CASSDTGGTEAFF	TGTGCCAGCAGCGATACAGGGGGCACTGAAGCTTTCTTT
.	TRBV6-6	TRBJ2-1	TRBD1	CASSYGTGTYNEQFF	TGTGCCAGCAGTTACGGGACAGGGACCTACAATGAGCAGTTCTTC
.	TRBV7-9	TRBJ1-2	TRBD1	CASSLDLDRGDGYTF	TGTGCCAGCAGCTTAGACTTAGACAGGGGGGATGGCTACACCTTC
once	TRBV7-9	TRBJ2-7	.	CASSLARSEEQYF	TGTGCCAGCAGCTTAGCGCGTTCTGAGGAGCAGTACTTC
.	TRBV7-3	TRBJ2-1	.	CASSRSLADYNEQFF	TGTGCCAGCAGTCGCTCCCTAGCAGATTACAATGAGCAGTTCTTC
.	TRBV7-9	TRBJ2-7	TRBD1	CASSFGTGKGEQYF	TGTGCCAGCAGCTTTGGGACAGGGAAGGGCGAGCAGTACTTC
.	TRBV7-9	TRBJ1-3	TRBD1	CASSLGQGASGNTIYF	TGTGCCAGCAGCTTAGGACAGGGGGCCTCTGGAAACACCATATATTTT
.	TRBV5-4	TRBJ2-7	TRBD2	CASSAGGRDYEQYF	TGTGCCAGCAGCGCCGGGGGGAGGGACTACGAGCAGTACTTC
.	TRBV5-6	TRBJ1-2	TRBD1	CASSSDRGPSYGYTF	TGTGCCAGCAGCTCCGACAGGGGACCGAGCTACGGCTACACCTTC
.	TRBV5-1	TRBJ2-3	.	CASQKTGLVTDTQYF	TGCGCCAGCCAGAAAACAGGGTTGGTTACAGATACGCAGTATTTT
.	TRBV6-5	TRBJ2-1	.	CASSYGGSIGNEQFF	TGTGCCAGCAGTTACGGGGGGAGTATCGGCAATGAGCAGTTCTTC
once	TRBV6-1	TRBJ1-6	TRBD1	CASSEFLGGINSPLHF	TGTGCCAGCAGTGAATTTCTAGGGGGCATTAATTCACCCCTCCACTTT
.	TRBV19	TRBJ2-5	TRBD2	CASSIQAGGQETQYF	TGTGCCAGTAGTATACAAGCGGGAGGGCAAGAGACCCAGTACTTC
once	TRBV5-6	TRBJ2-5	.	CASSQGGDGETQYF	TGTGCCAGCAGCCAGGGGGGAGACGGGGAGACCCAGTACTTC
.	TRBV30	TRBJ2-7	.	CAWSGTLEQYF	TGTGCCTGGAGCGGGACATTGGAGCAGTACTTC
.	TRBV4-2	TRBJ1-1	TRBD1	CASSHDRVPEAFF	TGTGCCAGCAGCCACGACAGGGTCCCTGAAGCTTTCTTT
.	TRBV30	TRBJ2-3	.	CAWSVGADTQYF	TGTGCCTGGAGTGTAGGGGCCGATACGCAGTATTTT
.	TRBV6-6	TRBJ1-4	.	CASRPDGRGNEKLFF	TGTGCCAGCAGGCCCGACGGGCGGGGGAATGAAAAACTGTTTTTT
.	TRBV4-3	TRBJ2-7	TRBD2	CASSQDRSGGYYEQYF	TGCGCCAGCAGCCAAGATCGGAGCGGGGGGTACTACGAGCAGTACTTC
.	TRBV18	TRBJ2-6	.	CASSPGGAGANVLTF	TGTGCCAGCTCACCTGGTGGAGCTGGGGCCAACGTCCTGACTTTC
.	TRBV18	TRBJ2-2	TRBD2	CASSPPREGTGELFF	TGTGCCAGCTCACCCCCGAGGGAGGGCACCGGGGAGCTGTTTTTT
.	TRBV19	TRBJ2-2	TRBD1	CASSRDRGTGELFF	TGTGCCAGTAGTAGGGACAGGGGGACCGGGGAGCTGTTTTTT
once	TRBV14	TRBJ1-6	.	CASSQEAGRAASINSPLHF	TGTGCCAGCAGCCAAGAGGCGGGGAGGGCGGCCTCAATTAATTCACCCCTCCACTTT
.	TRBV4-1	TRBJ1-3	TRBD1	CASSHVTGGRGNTIYF	TGCGCCAGCAGCCACGTAACAGGGGGCCGTGGAAACACCATATATTTT